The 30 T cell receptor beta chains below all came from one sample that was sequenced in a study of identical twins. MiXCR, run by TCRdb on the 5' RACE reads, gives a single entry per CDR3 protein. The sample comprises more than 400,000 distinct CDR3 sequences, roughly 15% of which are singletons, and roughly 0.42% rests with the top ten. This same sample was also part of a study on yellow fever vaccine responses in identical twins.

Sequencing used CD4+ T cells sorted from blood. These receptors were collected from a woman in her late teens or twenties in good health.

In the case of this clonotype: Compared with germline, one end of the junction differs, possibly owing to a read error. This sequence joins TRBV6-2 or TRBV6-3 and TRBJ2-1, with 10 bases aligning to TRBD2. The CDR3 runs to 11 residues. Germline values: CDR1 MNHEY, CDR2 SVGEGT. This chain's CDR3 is CASSQRGGPVF. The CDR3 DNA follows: TGTGCCAGCAGTCAGCGGGGGGGCCCGGTCTTC.

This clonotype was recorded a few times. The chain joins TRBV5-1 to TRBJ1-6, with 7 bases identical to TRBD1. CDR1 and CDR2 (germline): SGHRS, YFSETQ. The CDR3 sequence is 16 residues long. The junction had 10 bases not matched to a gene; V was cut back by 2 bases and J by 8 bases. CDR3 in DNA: TGCGCCAGCAGCTTAGGGGGCCCTCTCGGTGATTCACCCCTCCACTTT. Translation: CASSLGGPLGDSPLHF.

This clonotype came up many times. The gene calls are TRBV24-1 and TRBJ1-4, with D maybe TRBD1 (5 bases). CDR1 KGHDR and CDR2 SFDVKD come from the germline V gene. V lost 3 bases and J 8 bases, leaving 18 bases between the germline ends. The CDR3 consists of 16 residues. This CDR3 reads CATSDPGGAESEKLFF. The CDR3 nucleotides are TGTGCCACCAGTGATCCAGGAGGGGCGGAATCGGAAAAACTGTTTTTT.

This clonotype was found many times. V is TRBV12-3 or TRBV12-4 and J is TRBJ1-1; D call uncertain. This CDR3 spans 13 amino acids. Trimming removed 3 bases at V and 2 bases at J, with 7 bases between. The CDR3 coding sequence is TGTGCCAGCAGTTTCGGGTACAACACTGAAGCTTTCTTT. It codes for CASSFGYNTEAFF.

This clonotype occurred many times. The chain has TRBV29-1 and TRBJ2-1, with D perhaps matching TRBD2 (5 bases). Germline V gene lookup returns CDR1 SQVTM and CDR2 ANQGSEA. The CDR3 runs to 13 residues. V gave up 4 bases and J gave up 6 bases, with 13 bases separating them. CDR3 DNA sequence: TGCAGCGTTGCTCCGCCAGGAGGCAATGAGCAGTTCTTC. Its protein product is CSVAPPGGNEQFF.

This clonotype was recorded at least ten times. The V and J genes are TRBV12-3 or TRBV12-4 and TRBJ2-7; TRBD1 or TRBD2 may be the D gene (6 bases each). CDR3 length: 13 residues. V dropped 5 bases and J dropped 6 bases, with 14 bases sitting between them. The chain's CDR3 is CASSPLGGLEQYF. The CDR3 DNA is TGTGCCAGCAGTCCCCTGGGGGGCCTCGAGCAGTACTTC.

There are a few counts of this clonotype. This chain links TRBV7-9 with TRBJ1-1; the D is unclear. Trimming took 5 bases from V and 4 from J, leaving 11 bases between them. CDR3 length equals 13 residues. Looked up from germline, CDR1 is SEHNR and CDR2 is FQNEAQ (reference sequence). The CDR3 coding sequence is TGTGCCAGCAGCCTCAGCTCTTTCACTGAAGCTTTCTTT. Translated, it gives CASSLSSFTEAFF.

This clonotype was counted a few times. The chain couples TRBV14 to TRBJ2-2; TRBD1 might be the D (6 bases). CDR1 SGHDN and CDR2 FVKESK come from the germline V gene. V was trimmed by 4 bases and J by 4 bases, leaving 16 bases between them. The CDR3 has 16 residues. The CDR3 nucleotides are TGTGCCAGCAGCCCCCGGGACACGGAACTCACCGGGGAGCTGTTTTTT. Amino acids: CASSPRDTELTGELFF.

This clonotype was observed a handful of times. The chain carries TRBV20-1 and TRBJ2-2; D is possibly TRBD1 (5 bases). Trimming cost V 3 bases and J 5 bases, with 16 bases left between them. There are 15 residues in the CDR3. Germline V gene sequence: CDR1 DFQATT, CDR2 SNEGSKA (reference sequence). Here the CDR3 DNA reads TGCAGTGCTAGGGATCTCAGGGATTCGACCGGGGAGCTGTTTTTT. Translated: CSARDLRDSTGELFF.

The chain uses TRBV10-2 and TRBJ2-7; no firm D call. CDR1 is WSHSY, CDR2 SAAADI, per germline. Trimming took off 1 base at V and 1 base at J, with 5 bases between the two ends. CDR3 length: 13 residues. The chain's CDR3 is CASSELNSYEQYF. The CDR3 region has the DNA TGCGCCAGCAGTGAGTTAAATTCCTACGAGCAGTACTTC.

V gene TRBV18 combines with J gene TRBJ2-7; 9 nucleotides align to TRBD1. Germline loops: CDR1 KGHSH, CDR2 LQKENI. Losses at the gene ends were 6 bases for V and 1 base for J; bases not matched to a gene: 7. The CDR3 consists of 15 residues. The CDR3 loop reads CASSSGQGQSYEQYF. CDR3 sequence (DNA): TGTGCCAGCTCGAGCGGACAGGGGCAGTCCTACGAGCAGTACTTC.

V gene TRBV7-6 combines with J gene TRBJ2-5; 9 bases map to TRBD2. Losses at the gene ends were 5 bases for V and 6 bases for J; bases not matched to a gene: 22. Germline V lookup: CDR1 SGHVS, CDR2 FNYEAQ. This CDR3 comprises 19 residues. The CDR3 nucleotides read TGTGCCAGCAGCATAGGGTGGCGGGAGGGCCACTCGACCGGCAAGACCCAGTACTTC. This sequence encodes CASSIGWREGHSTGKTQYF. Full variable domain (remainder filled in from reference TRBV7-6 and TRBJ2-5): GAGVSQSPRYKVTKRGQDVALRCDPISGHVSLYWYRQALGQGPEFLTYFNYEAQQDKSGLPNDRFSAERPEGSISTLTIQRTEQRDSAMYRCASSIGWREGHSTGKTQYFGPGTRLLVL.

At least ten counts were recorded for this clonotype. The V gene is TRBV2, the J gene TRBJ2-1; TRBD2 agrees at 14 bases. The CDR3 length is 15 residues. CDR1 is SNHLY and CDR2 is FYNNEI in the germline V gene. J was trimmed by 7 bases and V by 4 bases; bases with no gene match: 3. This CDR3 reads CASSGTSGRNNEQFF. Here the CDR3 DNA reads TGTGCCAGCAGTGGGACTAGCGGGAGGAATAATGAGCAGTTCTTC.

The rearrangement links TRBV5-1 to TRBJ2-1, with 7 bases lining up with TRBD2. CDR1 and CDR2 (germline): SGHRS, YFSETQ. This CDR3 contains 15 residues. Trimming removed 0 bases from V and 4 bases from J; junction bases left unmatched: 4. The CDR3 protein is CASSLGAGAYNEQFF. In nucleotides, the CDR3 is TGCGCCAGCAGCTTGGGGGCGGGAGCGTACAATGAGCAGTTCTTC.

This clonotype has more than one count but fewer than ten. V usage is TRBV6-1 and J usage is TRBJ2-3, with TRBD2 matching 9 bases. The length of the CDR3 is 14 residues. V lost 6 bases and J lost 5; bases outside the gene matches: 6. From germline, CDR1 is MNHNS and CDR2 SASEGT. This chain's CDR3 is CASRTLAGEDTQYF. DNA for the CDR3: TGTGCCAGCAGGACCTTAGCGGGAGAAGATACGCAGTATTTT.

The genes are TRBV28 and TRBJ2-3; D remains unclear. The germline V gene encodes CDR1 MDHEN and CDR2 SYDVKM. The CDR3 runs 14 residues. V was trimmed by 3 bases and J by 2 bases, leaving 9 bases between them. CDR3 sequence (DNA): TGTGCCAGCAGTTTCTACACTTCCACAGATACGCAGTATTTT. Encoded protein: CASSFYTSTDTQYF.

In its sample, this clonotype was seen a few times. In nucleotides, the CDR3 is TGTGCCAGCAGCCAAGGGACTGGGACGGCAAGCAATCAGCCCCAGCATTTT. Protein sequence: CASSQGTGTASNQPQHF. The chain is built from TRBV4-2 and TRBJ1-5; the D gene is possibly TRBD1 (5 bases). This CDR3 region has 17 residues. In germline, CDR1 is LGHNA, CDR2 YNFKEQ. Trimming left V 1 base short and J 1 base short, with 14 bases between.

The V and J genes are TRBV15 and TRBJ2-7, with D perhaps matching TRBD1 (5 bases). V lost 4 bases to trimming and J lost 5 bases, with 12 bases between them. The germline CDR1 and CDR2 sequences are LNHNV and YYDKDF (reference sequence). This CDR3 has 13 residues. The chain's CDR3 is CATSNGVGHEQYF. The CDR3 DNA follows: TGTGCCACCAGCAATGGCGTGGGGCACGAGCAGTACTTC.

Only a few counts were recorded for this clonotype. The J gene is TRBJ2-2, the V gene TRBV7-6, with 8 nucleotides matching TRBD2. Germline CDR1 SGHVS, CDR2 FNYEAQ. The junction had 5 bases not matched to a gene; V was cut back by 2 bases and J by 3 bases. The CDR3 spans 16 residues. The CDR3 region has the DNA TGTGCCAGCAGCTTATTAGGGACTAGAGACACCGGGGAGCTGTTTTTT. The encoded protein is CASSLLGTRDTGELFF.

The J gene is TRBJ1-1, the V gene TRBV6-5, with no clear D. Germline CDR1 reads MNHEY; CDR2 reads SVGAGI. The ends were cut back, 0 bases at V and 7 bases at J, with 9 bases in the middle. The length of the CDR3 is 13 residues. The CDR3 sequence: CASSYSRNGEAFF. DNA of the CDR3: TGTGCCAGCAGTTACTCGAGGAACGGTGAAGCTTTCTTT.

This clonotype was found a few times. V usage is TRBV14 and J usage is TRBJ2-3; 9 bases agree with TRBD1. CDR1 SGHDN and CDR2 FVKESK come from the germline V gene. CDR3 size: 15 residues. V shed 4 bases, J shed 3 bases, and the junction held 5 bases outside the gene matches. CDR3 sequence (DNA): TGTGCCAGCAGCCCCGGGACAGGGTTAACAGATACGCAGTATTTT. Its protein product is CASSPGTGLTDTQYF.

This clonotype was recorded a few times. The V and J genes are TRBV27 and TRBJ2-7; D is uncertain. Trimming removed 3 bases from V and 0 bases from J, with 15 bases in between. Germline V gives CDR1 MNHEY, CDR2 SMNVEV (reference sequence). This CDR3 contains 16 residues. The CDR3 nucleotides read TGTGCCAGCAGTTTCCCGTCCCTCACGAGCTCCTACGAGCAGTACTTC. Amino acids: CASSFPSLTSSYEQYF.

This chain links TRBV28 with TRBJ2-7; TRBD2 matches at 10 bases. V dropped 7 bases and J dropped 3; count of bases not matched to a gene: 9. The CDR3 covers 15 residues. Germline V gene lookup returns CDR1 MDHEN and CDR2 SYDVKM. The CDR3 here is CASTSVVAGGYEQYF. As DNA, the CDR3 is TGTGCCAGCACCTCTGTGGTAGCGGGAGGCTACGAGCAGTACTTC.

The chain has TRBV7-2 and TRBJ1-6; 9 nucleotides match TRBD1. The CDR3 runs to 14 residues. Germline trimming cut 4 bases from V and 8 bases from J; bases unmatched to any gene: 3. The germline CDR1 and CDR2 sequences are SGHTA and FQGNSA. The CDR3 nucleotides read TGTGCCAGCAGCTGGGACAGGGTCTATTCACCCCTCCACTTT. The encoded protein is CASSWDRVYSPLHF.

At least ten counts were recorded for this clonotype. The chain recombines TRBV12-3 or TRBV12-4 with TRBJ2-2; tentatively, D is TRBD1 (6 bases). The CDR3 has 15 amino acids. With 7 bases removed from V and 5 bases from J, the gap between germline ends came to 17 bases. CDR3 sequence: CASNGGHPWTGELFF. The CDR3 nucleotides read TGTGCCAGCAATGGGGGACACCCGTGGACCGGGGAGCTGTTTTTT.

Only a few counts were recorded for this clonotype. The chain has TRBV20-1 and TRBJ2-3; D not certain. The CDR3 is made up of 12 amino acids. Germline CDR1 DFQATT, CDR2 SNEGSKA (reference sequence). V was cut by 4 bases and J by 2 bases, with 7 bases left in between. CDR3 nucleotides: TGCAGTGCTACCGCGGCCACAGATACGCAGTATTTT. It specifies CSATAATDTQYF.

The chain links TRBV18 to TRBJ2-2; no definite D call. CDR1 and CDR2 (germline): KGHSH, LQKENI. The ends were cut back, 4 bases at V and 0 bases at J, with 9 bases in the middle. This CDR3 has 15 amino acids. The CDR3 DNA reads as TGTGCCAGCTCACAGGTTCATCCGAACACCGGGGAGCTGTTTTTT. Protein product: CASSQVHPNTGELFF. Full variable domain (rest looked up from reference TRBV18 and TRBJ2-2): NAGVMQNPRHLVRRRGQEARLRCSPMKGHSHVYWYRQLPEEGLKFMVYLQKENIIDESGMPKERFSAEFPKEGPSILRIQQVVRGDSAAYFCASSQVHPNTGELFFGEGSRLTVL.

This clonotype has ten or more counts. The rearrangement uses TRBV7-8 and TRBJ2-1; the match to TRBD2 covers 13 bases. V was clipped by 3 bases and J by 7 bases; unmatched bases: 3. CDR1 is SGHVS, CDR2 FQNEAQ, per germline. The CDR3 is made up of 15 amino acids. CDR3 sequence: CASSFGTSGINEQFF. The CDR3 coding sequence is TGTGCCAGCAGCTTTGGGACTAGCGGGATAAATGAGCAGTTCTTC. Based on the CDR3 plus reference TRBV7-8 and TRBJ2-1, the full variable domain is GAGVSQSPRYKVAKRGQDVALRCDPISGHVSLFWYQQALGQGPEFLTYFQNEAQLDKSGLPSDRFFAERPEGSVSTLKIQRTQQEDSAVYLCASSFGTSGINEQFFGPGTRLTVL.

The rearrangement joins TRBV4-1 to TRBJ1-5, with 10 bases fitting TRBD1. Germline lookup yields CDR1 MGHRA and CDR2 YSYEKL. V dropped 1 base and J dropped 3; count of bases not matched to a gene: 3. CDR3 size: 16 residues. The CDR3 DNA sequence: TGCGCCAGCAGCCAAGGGACAGGGGGAAACAATCAGCCCCAGCATTTT. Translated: CASSQGTGGNNQPQHF.

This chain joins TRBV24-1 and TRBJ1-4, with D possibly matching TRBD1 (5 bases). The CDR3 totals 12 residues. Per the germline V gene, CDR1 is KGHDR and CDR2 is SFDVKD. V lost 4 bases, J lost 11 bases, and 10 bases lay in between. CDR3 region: CATSETVGKLFF. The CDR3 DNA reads TGTGCCACCAGTGAGACAGTGGGCAAACTGTTTTTT.